Below, one T cell receptor beta chain is given with its context. Its specificity is unknown. These data belong to a study of cytomegalovirus exposure and HLA in healthy donors. Study-level points and caveats: Accurate prediction of most subjects' HLA-A and HLA-B alleles from TCR beta sequences was reported. Earlier findings revealed that most TCR beta V segments proved productive either about 90% or about 30% of the time.

Both 60 Vbeta primers and 13 Jbeta primers went into the PCR. Produced via immunoSEQ multiplex PCR; TCRdb's table is partial and in-frame only. There are some 270,000 clones in the sample; 85% to 95% occur only once, and 1.7% lies in the top ten. V was clipped by 1 base and J by 3 bases, with 11 bases between them. The CDR3 is 15 amino acids. Per the germline V gene, CDR1 is SGHVS and CDR2 is FNYEAQ. The sequence was collected from a girl aged 2-15 years in good health and CMV-seronegative. Sequenced material: PBMCs. This chain uses TRBV7-6 with TRBJ2-3, with D possibly being TRBD1 (5 bases). CDR3 amino acids: CASSLELAGTDTQYF. CDR3 nucleotide sequence: TGTGCCAGCAGCTTAGAATTGGCAGGGACAGATACGCAGTATTTT.